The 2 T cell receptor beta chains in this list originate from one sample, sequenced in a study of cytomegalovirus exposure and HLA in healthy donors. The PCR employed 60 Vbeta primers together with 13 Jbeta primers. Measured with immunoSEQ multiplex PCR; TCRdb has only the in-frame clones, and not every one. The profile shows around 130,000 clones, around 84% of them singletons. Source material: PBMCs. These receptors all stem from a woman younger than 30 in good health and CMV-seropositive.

Written as DNA, the CDR3 is TGTGCCAGCAGCTTAATAGAAGGGGGCGGGACACCCCTCCACTTT. Translating gives CASSLIEGGGTPLHF. The chain carries TRBV7-9 and TRBJ1-6; 7 positions agree with TRBD1. Germline V gene data show CDR1 as SEHNR and CDR2 as FQNEAQ (reference sequence). V shed 2 bases, J shed 11 bases, and the junction held 9 bases outside the gene matches. The CDR3 contains 15 residues.

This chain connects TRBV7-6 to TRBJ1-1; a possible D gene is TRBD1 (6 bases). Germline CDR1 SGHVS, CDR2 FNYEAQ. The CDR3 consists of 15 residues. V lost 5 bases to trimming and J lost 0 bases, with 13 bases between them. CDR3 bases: TGTGCCAGCAGCCTTAAACAGGGAGTGAACACTGAAGCTTTCTTT. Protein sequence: CASSLKQGVNTEAFF.